Shown below are 31 T cell receptor beta chains from a single sample sequenced in a study of blood T cells in healthy people across ages. A second roughly 6 to 12 cycle PCR used barcoded and J-beta primers. Using its own MiXCR run on the 5' RACE reads, TCRdb lists one record per CDR3 protein. The table lists about 720,000 distinct CDR3 sequences, roughly 25% of them singletons, with approximately 4% in the top ten. These records were also assigned to another study, of T cells of mothers and their children.

Sequenced material: blood. These receptor sequences come from a boy between 10 and 17 years old in good health.

This clonotype was detected a few times. The chain carries TRBV27 and TRBJ2-4, with TRBD2 identical over 14 bases. Trimming took 8 bases from V and 9 from J; bases not matched to a gene: 6. Per germline, CDR1 MNHEY and CDR2 SMNVEV (reference sequence). This CDR3 spans 14 amino acids. In DNA form, the CDR3 reads TGTGCCAGCCGACTAGCGGGGGGGACGGGCATTCAGTACTTC. Protein: CASRLAGGTGIQYF.

This clonotype was recorded a few times. The J gene is TRBJ2-7, the V gene TRBV20-1; 9 positions agree with TRBD2. TRBJ2-1 explains the end of the DNA better; the J call may be wrong. Germline loops: CDR1 DFQATT, CDR2 SNEGSKA (reference sequence). This CDR3 has 14 amino acids. The DNA for the CDR3 is TGCAGTGCTAGGGCGGGAGGGCCGTACAATGAGCAGTTCTTC. Translation gives CSARAGGPYNEQFF.

The V and J genes are TRBV7-8 and TRBJ2-1; TRBD2 is a possible D gene (6 bases). The J call may be in error: the DNA end matches TRBJ2-5 better. The CDR3 totals 16 residues. CDR1 and CDR2 from the germline V gene are SGHVS and FQNEAQ. The CDR3, as DNA: TGTGCCAGCAGCTTAGTAGGGGCGGGGCTCCAAGAGACCCAGTACTTC. It is translated as CASSLVGAGLQETQYF.

This clonotype was counted a few times. V usage is TRBV2 and J usage is TRBJ2-5; a weak D match, TRBD1 (6 bases). In germline, CDR1 is SNHLY, CDR2 FYNNEI. Trimming took off 2 bases at V and 1 base at J, with 11 bases between the two ends. The CDR3 covers 15 residues. The CDR3 sequence is CASSEKGVPQETQYF. DNA of the CDR3: TGTGCCAGCAGTGAAAAGGGGGTCCCCCAAGAGACCCAGTACTTC. Full variable domain (outside the CDR3, taken from reference TRBV2 and TRBJ2-5): EPEVTQTPSHQVTQMGQEVILRCVPISNHLYFYWYRQILGQKVEFLVSFYNNEISEKSEIFDDQFSVERPDGSNFTLKIRSTKLEDSAMYFCASSEKGVPQETQYFGPGTRLLVL.

This clonotype was observed a handful of times. The chain employs TRBV9 and TRBJ2-5, with 7 bases aligning to TRBD1. The ends lost 0 bases at V and 1 base at J; junction bases unmatched: 6. Looked up from germline, CDR1 is SGDLS and CDR2 is YYNGEE. The CDR3 consists of 16 residues. Here the CDR3 reads CASSVAWDSSQETQYF. CDR3 DNA sequence: TGTGCCAGCAGCGTAGCGTGGGACAGTTCCCAAGAGACCCAGTACTTC.

This clonotype came up a few times. The genes are TRBV5-1 and TRBJ2-2; D may correspond to TRBD1 or TRBD2 (6 bases each). V lost 3 bases to trimming and J lost 7 bases, with 16 bases between them. CDR1 SGHRS and CDR2 YFSETQ come from the germline V gene. CDR3 length: 15 amino acids. CDR3 protein: CASSSGDSAGGELFF. DNA of the CDR3: TGCGCCAGCAGCTCAGGGGACTCGGCGGGCGGGGAGCTGTTTTTT.

This clonotype was seen only a few times. This chain uses TRBV28 with TRBJ2-3, with 7 bases aligning to TRBD2. The CDR3 length is 13 residues. CDR1 is MDHEN and CDR2 is SYDVKM in the germline V gene. Germline trimming cut 5 bases from V and 6 bases from J; bases unmatched to any gene: 5. CDR3 DNA sequence: TGTGCCAGCAGTCTAGCGGTTCGGGATACGCAGTATTTT. Its protein is CASSLAVRDTQYF.

There are a few counts of this clonotype. The chain has TRBV19 and TRBJ1-5, with D possibly matching TRBD1 (5 bases). V lost 8 bases and J lost 2, with 16 bases in between. The CDR3 is 15 residues long. Germline lookup yields CDR1 LNHDA and CDR2 SQIVND (reference sequence). This chain's CDR3 is CASCEGPGGNQPQHF. The CDR3 region has the DNA TGTGCCAGTTGTGAGGGTCCGGGGGGCAATCAGCCCCAGCATTTT.

CDR3 bases: TGCGCCAGCAGCCAAGCTTCCCTTGGGTGGGGAGAGACCCAGTACTTC. It translates to CASSQASLGWGETQYF. The chain links TRBV4-3 to TRBJ2-1, with D uncertain. The DNA end is more similar to TRBJ2-5, so the J call may be wrong. Germline loops: CDR1 LGHNA, CDR2 YSLEER. This CDR3 contains 16 residues.

The V and J genes are TRBV29-1 and TRBJ2-1, with D possibly TRBD1 on 6 matching bases. The germline V gene has CDR1 SQVTM and CDR2 ANQGSEA. The CDR3 is made up of 12 amino acids. In DNA form, the CDR3 reads TGCACAGGGGTCTGGGGCTACAATGAGCAGTTCTTC. Residues: CTGVWGYNEQFF.

Remarks on this clonotype: Sequence at one end of the junction differs from germline and may be a read error. The chain has TRBV7-6 and TRBJ1-1, with D perhaps TRBD1 (5 bases). CDR1 is SGHVS and CDR2 is FNYEAQ in the germline V gene. The CDR3 is made up of 13 amino acids. The CDR3 here is CVSSTQGYTEAFF. In nucleotides, the CDR3 is TGTGTCAGCAGCACCCAGGGATACACTGAAGCTTTCTTT.

This clonotype was detected a few times. The genes are TRBV28 and TRBJ1-4, with D uncertain. Germline V gene sequence: CDR1 MDHEN, CDR2 SYDVKM. The CDR3 has 11 residues. Trimming removed 8 bases from V and 8 bases from J, with 9 bases in between. CDR3: CASLSREKLFF. CDR3 sequence (DNA): TGTGCCAGCCTCTCGAGGGAAAAACTGTTTTTT.

The rearrangement uses TRBV20-1 and TRBJ1-4, with a possible D match to TRBD1 (6 bases). Trimming shortened V by 3 bases and J by 7 bases, and 21 bases separated the two germline ends. Looked up from germline, CDR1 is DFQATT and CDR2 is SNEGSKA (reference sequence). The length of the CDR3 is 16 residues. The CDR3 nucleotides read TGCAGTGCTAGCGGCCTAAGACAGGTCGGTGGTGAAAAACTGTTTTTT. Translation gives CSASGLRQVGGEKLFF.

This clonotype appeared a few times. This rearrangement joins TRBV20-1 to TRBJ1-4; D gene unclear. The CDR3 is 13 amino acids. Trimming stripped 3 bases from V and 0 bases from J, with 5 bases between. Germline V gene lookup returns CDR1 DFQATT and CDR2 SNEGSKA (reference sequence). Here the CDR3 reads CSASRTTNEKLFF. CDR3 sequence (DNA): TGCAGTGCTAGCCGCACAACTAATGAAAAACTGTTTTTT.

The rearrangement uses TRBV7-9 and TRBJ2-5; 11 nucleotides line up with TRBD1. Germline lookup yields CDR1 SEHNR and CDR2 FQNEAQ (reference sequence). Trimming took 3 bases from V and 7 from J; bases not matched to a gene: 10. CDR3 length: 16 amino acids. CDR3 bases: TGTGCCAGCAGCTTCAAAGGAACCGGGACAGGGGGGACCCAGTACTTC. Translation: CASSFKGTGTGGTQYF.

The gene calls are TRBV7-9 and TRBJ1-5; 9 bases map to TRBD1. The CDR3 extends over 13 amino acids. The J segment lost 7 bases and the V segment lost 5 bases, leaving 3 bases of the junction unmatched. The germline CDR1 and CDR2 sequences are SEHNR and FQNEAQ (reference sequence). The CDR3 DNA reads TGTGCCAGCAGCACAGGGGGCAGACAGCCCCAGCATTTT. Its protein is CASSTGGRQPQHF.

This clonotype has more than one count but fewer than ten. This CDR3 reads CASSLAVGGRTDTQYF. The CDR3 region has the DNA TGCGCCAGCAGCTTGGCCGTGGGGGGGCGGACAGATACGCAGTATTTT. The V gene is TRBV5-1, the J gene TRBJ2-3; possibly TRBD2 for D (7 bases). Per germline, CDR1 SGHRS and CDR2 YFSETQ. The CDR3 runs 16 residues. Trimming took 0 bases from V and 3 from J, leaving 14 bases between them.

This clonotype occurred a few times. Sequence at one end of the junction differs from germline and may be a read error. For the CDR3, the DNA is TGTGCCAGTAGATTTGCCGTTAACACTGAAGCTTCCTTT. This encodes CASRFAVNTEASF. The rearrangement uses TRBV2 and TRBJ1-1; D is uncertain. This CDR3 contains 13 residues. Germline loops: CDR1 SNHLY, CDR2 FYNNEI.

This clonotype was found a few times. J is TRBJ2-5 and V is TRBV6-2 or TRBV6-3; D perhaps matches TRBD2 (6 bases). The J call is doubtful: the DNA matches TRBJ2-7 better. Looked up from germline, CDR1 is MNHEY and CDR2 is SVGEGT. This CDR3 spans 13 amino acids. In DNA, the CDR3 is TGTGCCAGCAGTGAGCGCGGGGTCTACGAGCAGTACTTC. Residues: CASSERGVYEQYF.

The V and J genes are TRBV4-3 and TRBJ2-3, with TRBD2 matching 9 bases. The CDR3 runs 19 residues. Germline V gene data show CDR1 as LGHNA and CDR2 as YSLEER. With 1 base clipped from V and 0 bases from J, the junction kept 11 bases outside the gene matches. The CDR3 spells CASSQGLSGTSLSTDTQYF. DNA of the CDR3: TGCGCCAGCAGCCAAGGGTTAAGCGGGACTAGCCTTAGCACAGATACGCAGTATTTT.

The J gene is TRBJ2-5, the V gene TRBV10-3; D unclear. V was trimmed by 2 bases and J by 5 bases, leaving 12 bases between them. The length of the CDR3 is 14 residues. Germline V gene sequence: CDR1 ENHRY, CDR2 SYGVKD. CDR3 residues: CAISERSLGETQYF. The CDR3 bases are TGTGCCATCAGTGAGAGGTCCCTTGGCGAGACCCAGTACTTC.

This rearrangement joins TRBV19 to TRBJ2-3, with D hard to call. CDR3 size: 12 residues. V lost 7 bases to trimming and J lost 4 bases, with 9 bases between them. Germline CDR1 is LNHDA and CDR2 is SQIVND (reference sequence). CDR3 DNA: TGTGCCAGTATCTCCCCCGCAGATACGCAGTATTTT. This encodes CASISPADTQYF.

This clonotype has ten or more counts. The chain couples TRBV20-1 to TRBJ1-4; D not certain. Germline V lookup: CDR1 DFQATT, CDR2 SNEGSKA (reference sequence). Trimming cost V 0 bases and J 4 bases, with 12 bases left between them. This CDR3 is built from 15 residues. The CDR3 DNA follows: TGCAGTGCTAGAGATGGTAATCGGGGTAATGAAAAACTGTTTTTT. Its protein is CSARDGNRGNEKLFF.

Only a few counts were recorded for this clonotype. The chain employs TRBV7-9 and TRBJ2-4, with D perhaps TRBD1 or TRBD2 (6 bases each). V was trimmed by 0 bases and J by 8 bases, leaving 14 bases between them. The CDR3 has 15 residues. Germline CDR1 and CDR2: SEHNR and FQNEAQ (reference sequence). The CDR3 sequence is CASSLAPGGEYIQYF. CDR3 bases: TGTGCCAGCAGCTTAGCGCCCGGGGGCGAATACATTCAGTACTTC.

The rearrangement joins TRBV24-1 to TRBJ2-1; D possibly corresponds to TRBD2 (5 bases). Germline assignment: CDR1 KGHDR and CDR2 SFDVKD. V shed 10 bases and J shed 6 bases, with 15 bases lying between them. The length of the CDR3 is 13 residues. The CDR3 loop reads CATNDAEGNEQFF. DNA for the CDR3: TGTGCCACTAATGATGCAGAGGGCAATGAGCAGTTCTTC.

The sample holds a few counts of this clonotype. The gene calls are TRBV30 and TRBJ1-2, with D uncertain. The CDR3 is 14 residues long. Germline V gene data show CDR1 as GTSNPN and CDR2 as SVGIG (reference sequence). The germline V and J ends were trimmed by 4 bases and 8 bases, with 20 bases remaining between them. The CDR3 DNA is TGTGCCTGGAATCCAGGTTGGACCCTAGGCGGCTACACCTTC. This codes for CAWNPGWTLGGYTF.

The rearrangement joins TRBV25-1 to TRBJ1-6; D gene ambiguous. CDR3 length: 12 amino acids. V was shortened by 2 bases and J by 7 bases, with 3 bases between the two germline ends. The germline CDR1 and CDR2 sequences are MGHDK and SYGVNS. Here the CDR3 DNA reads TGTGCCAGCAGTGAAGGGAATTCACCCCTCCACTTT. Translating gives CASSEGNSPLHF. Full variable domain (missing parts from reference TRBV25-1 and TRBJ1-6): EADIYQTPRYLVIGTGKKITLECSQTMGHDKMYWYQQDPGMELHLIHYSYGVNSTEKGDLSSESTVSRIRTEHFPLTLESARPSHTSQYLCASSEGNSPLHFGNGTRLTVT.

V usage is TRBV6-5 and J usage is TRBJ2-2; no firm D call. Per germline, CDR1 MNHEY and CDR2 SVGAGI. Trimming took 0 bases from V and 6 from J, leaving 11 bases between them. CDR3 size: 15 residues. CDR3 coding DNA: TGTGCCAGCAGTTACTCGCCTGGGTCGGCCGGGGAGCTGTTTTTT. Amino acid sequence: CASSYSPGSAGELFF.

The rearrangement links TRBV6-6 to TRBJ2-1; no clear D. CDR3 length: 15 amino acids. V was shortened by 6 bases and J by 4 bases, with 16 bases between the two germline ends. The germline V gene has CDR1 MNHNY and CDR2 SVGAGI (reference sequence). The CDR3 sequence is CASRTQLLGYNEQFF. The CDR3 DNA follows: TGTGCCAGCAGGACACAGCTATTGGGTTACAATGAGCAGTTCTTC.

V usage is TRBV7-3 and J usage is TRBJ2-1; D is unresolved. From germline, CDR1 is SGHTA and CDR2 FQGTGA. This CDR3 is 17 amino acids long. V lost 1 base, J lost 1 base, and 14 bases lay in between. Written as DNA, the CDR3 is TGTGCCAGCAGCTTAATTGGGTCAGCTCTATCCTACAATGAGCAGTTCTTC. This gives the protein CASSLIGSALSYNEQFF.

The chain uses TRBV19 and TRBJ2-1; 9 bases match TRBD2. The CDR3 is made up of 17 amino acids. Per germline, CDR1 LNHDA and CDR2 SQIVND (reference sequence). The trim removed 1 base at V and 0 bases at J, leaving 4 bases unmatched. CDR3 loop: CASSIVPAGGSYNEQFF. The CDR3, as DNA: TGTGCCAGTAGTATAGTCCCAGCGGGGGGCTCCTACAATGAGCAGTTCTTC.